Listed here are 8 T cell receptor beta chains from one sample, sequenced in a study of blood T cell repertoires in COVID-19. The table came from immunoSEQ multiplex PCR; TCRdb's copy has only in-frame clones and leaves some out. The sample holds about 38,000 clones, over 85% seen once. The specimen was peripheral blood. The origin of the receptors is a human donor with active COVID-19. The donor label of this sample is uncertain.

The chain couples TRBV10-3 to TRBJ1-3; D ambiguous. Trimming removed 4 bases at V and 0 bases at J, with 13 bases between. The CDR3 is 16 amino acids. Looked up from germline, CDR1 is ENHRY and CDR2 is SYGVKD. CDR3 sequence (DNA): TGTGCCATCAGTGGTCCGGAACAGAGCTCTGGAAACACCATATATTTT. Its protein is CAISGPEQSSGNTIYF.

The CDR3: CASSEARGTVELFF. The CDR3 DNA reads TGTGCCAGCAGTGAAGCGCGAGGGACTGTGGAGCTGTTTTTT. This chain links TRBV6-1 with TRBJ2-2, with a weak D call TRBD2 (6 bases). Germline values: CDR1 MNHNS, CDR2 SASEGT. CDR3 length: 14 residues. The V and J ends lost 0 bases and 10 bases respectively, with 12 bases between them.

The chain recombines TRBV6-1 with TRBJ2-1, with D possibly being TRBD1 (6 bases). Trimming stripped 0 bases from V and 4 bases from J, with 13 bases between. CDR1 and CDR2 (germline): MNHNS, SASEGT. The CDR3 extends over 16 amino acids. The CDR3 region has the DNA TGTGCCAGCAGTGAAGCTCGCAGGGGTTTATACAATGAGCAGTTCTTC. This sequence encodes CASSEARRGLYNEQFF.

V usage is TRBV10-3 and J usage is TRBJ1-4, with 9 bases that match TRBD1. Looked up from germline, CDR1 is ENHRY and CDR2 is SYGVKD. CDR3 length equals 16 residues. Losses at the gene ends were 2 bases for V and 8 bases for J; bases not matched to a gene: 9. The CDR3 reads CAISEPDGTGNEKLFF. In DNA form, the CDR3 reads TGTGCCATCAGTGAGCCGGATGGGACAGGGAACGAAAAACTGTTTTTT.

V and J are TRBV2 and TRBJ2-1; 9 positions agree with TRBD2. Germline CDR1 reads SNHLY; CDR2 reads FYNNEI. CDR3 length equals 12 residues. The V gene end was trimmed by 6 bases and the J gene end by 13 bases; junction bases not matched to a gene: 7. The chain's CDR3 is CASRVLAGTQFF. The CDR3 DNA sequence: TGTGCCAGCAGGGTGCTAGCGGGAACTCAGTTCTTC. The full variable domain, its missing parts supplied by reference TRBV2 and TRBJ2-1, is EPEVTQTPSHQVTQMGQEVILRCVPISNHLYFYWYRQILGQKVEFLVSFYNNEISEKSEIFDDQFSVERPDGSNFTLKIRSTKLEDSAMYFCASRVLAGTQFFGPGTRLTVL.

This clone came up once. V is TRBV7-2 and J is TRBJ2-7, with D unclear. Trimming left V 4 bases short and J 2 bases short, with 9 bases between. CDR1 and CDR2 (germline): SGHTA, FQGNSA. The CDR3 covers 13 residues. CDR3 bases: TGTGCCAGCAGCTCGACTGCAGCCTACGAGCAGTACTTC. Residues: CASSSTAAYEQYF.

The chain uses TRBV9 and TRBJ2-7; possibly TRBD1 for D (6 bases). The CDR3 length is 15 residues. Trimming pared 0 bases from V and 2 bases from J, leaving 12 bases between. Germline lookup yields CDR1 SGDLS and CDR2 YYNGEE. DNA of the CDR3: TGTGCCAGCAGCGTAGATCAGGGGCCTACCTACGAGCAGTACTTC. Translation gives CASSVDQGPTYEQYF.

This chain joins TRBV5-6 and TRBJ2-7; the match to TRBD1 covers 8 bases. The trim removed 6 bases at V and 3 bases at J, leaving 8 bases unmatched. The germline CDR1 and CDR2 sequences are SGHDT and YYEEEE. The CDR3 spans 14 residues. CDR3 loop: CASNRGQGVYEQYF. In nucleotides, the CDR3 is TGTGCCAGCAACCGCGGACAGGGCGTCTACGAGCAGTACTTC.